Listed below are T cell receptor beta chains from one sample, sequenced in a study of radiotherapy plus CTLA-4 blockade in lung cancer. Clones were read by immunoSEQ multiplex PCR, and TCRdb kept only the in-frame ones, dropping some. The sample has some 80,000 clones; about four fifths are singletons. The material was peripheral blood, obtained from a patient treated with radiotherapy plus ipilimumab. The receptor set was obtained from a human donor with non-small cell lung cancer whose response to radiotherapy plus ipilimumab could not be evaluated. Some clones in this sample may be carry-over from other donors' samples. Both conserved end residues are part of each CDR3. A D gene is named only where the DNA matches it firmly. Not all rows give a size; the values are once, few, many and, for expanded clones, a class.

j_gene: TRBJ2-1; abundance: .; d_gene: TRBD1; v_gene: TRBV10-3; CDR3aa: CAISESLAGGNEQFF; CDR3nt: TGTGCCATCAGTGAGTCCCTGGCAGGGGGCAATGAGCAGTTCTTC
j_gene: TRBJ2-2; abundance: .; d_gene: .; v_gene: TRBV9; CDR3aa: CASSVGQGIGTGELFF; CDR3nt: TGTGCCAGCAGCGTAGGCCAGGGAATTGGCACCGGGGAGCTGTTTTTT
j_gene: TRBJ1-6; abundance: .; d_gene: .; v_gene: TRBV28; CDR3aa: CASRTYVGEGSPLHF; CDR3nt: TGTGCCAGCCGCACCTATGTAGGGGAGGGATCACCCCTCCACTTT
j_gene: TRBJ2-5; abundance: .; d_gene: .; v_gene: TRBV30; CDR3aa: CAWGPGDETQYF; CDR3nt: TGTGCCTGGGGCCCGGGGGACGAGACCCAGTACTTC
j_gene: TRBJ2-1; abundance: few; d_gene: TRBD2; v_gene: TRBV5-6; CDR3aa: CASSLGTTSGYNEQFF; CDR3nt: TGTGCCAGCAGCTTGGGGACGACTAGCGGCTACAATGAGCAGTTCTTC
j_gene: TRBJ2-7; abundance: .; d_gene: .; v_gene: TRBV5-1; CDR3aa: CASSLDPRREQYF; CDR3nt: TGCGCCAGCAGCTTGGATCCTCGTCGCGAGCAGTACTTC
j_gene: TRBJ1-5; abundance: .; d_gene: .; v_gene: TRBV4-2; CDR3aa: CASSQDRVSNQPQHF; CDR3nt: TGTGCCAGCAGCCAAGACAGGGTTAGCAATCAGCCCCAGCATTTT
j_gene: TRBJ2-1; abundance: .; d_gene: .; v_gene: TRBV7-2; CDR3aa: CASSSFRSSYNEQFF; CDR3nt: TGTGCCAGCAGCTCCTTTCGTAGCTCCTACAATGAGCAGTTCTTC
j_gene: TRBJ1-1; abundance: .; d_gene: .; v_gene: TRBV6-5; CDR3aa: CASSYSRDINTEAFF; CDR3nt: TGTGCCAGCAGTTACAGCCGGGACATTAACACTGAAGCTTTCTTT
j_gene: TRBJ2-1; abundance: .; d_gene: .; v_gene: TRBV5-1; CDR3aa: CASSLFTAGNNEQFF; CDR3nt: TGCGCCAGCAGCTTGTTCACGGCCGGGAACAATGAGCAGTTCTTC
j_gene: TRBJ2-2; abundance: .; d_gene: TRBD2; v_gene: TRBV27; CDR3aa: CASSTRGGARGGELFF; CDR3nt: TGTGCCAGCAGTACCCGGGGGGGGGCCAGGGGCGGGGAGCTGTTTTTT
j_gene: TRBJ1-1; abundance: .; d_gene: TRBD1; v_gene: TRBV6-5; CDR3aa: CASRDDRGTNTEAFF; CDR3nt: TGTGCCAGCAGGGACGACAGGGGTACGAACACTGAAGCTTTCTTT
j_gene: TRBJ2-2; abundance: few; d_gene: .; v_gene: TRBV6-5; CDR3aa: CASSYSTGNPGELFF; CDR3nt: TGTGCCAGCAGTTACTCTACAGGGAACCCCGGGGAGCTGTTTTTT
j_gene: TRBJ1-2; abundance: .; d_gene: TRBD1; v_gene: TRBV7-8; CDR3aa: CASSSRTGMNGYTF; CDR3nt: TGTGCCAGCAGCTCACGGACAGGGATGAATGGCTACACCTTC
j_gene: TRBJ2-1; abundance: .; d_gene: .; v_gene: TRBV5-1; CDR3aa: CASSIGMGGNEQFF; CDR3nt: TGCGCCAGCAGCATCGGGATGGGTGGCAATGAGCAGTTCTTC
j_gene: TRBJ1-3; abundance: .; d_gene: TRBD1; v_gene: TRBV4-3; CDR3aa: CASSQGTGPGNTIYF; CDR3nt: TGCGCCAGCAGCCAAGGGACAGGGCCAGGAAACACCATATATTTT
j_gene: TRBJ2-7; abundance: .; d_gene: TRBD1; v_gene: TRBV7-3; CDR3aa: CASGLGQGAEQYF; CDR3nt: TGTGCCAGCGGGCTTGGACAGGGCGCCGAGCAGTACTTC
j_gene: TRBJ2-1; abundance: .; d_gene: TRBD1; v_gene: TRBV11-2; CDR3aa: CASSTPGTGNNEQFF; CDR3nt: TGTGCCAGCAGCACACCCGGGACAGGGAACAATGAGCAGTTCTTC
j_gene: TRBJ2-7; abundance: .; d_gene: TRBD1; v_gene: TRBV6-5; CDR3aa: CASSYSGDSSYEQYF; CDR3nt: TGTGCCAGCAGTTACTCAGGGGACAGCTCCTACGAGCAGTACTTC
j_gene: TRBJ2-1; abundance: once; d_gene: TRBD2; v_gene: TRBV6-5; CDR3aa: CASRLAGGHEQFF; CDR3nt: TGTGCCAGCCGCCTAGCGGGGGGCCATGAGCAGTTCTTC
j_gene: TRBJ2-7; abundance: .; d_gene: .; v_gene: TRBV7-8; CDR3aa: CASSTGTQSEQYF; CDR3nt: TGTGCCAGCAGCACAGGGACCCAAAGCGAGCAGTACTTC
j_gene: TRBJ2-5; abundance: .; d_gene: .; v_gene: TRBV4-1; CDR3aa: CASSQAGGTKETQYF; CDR3nt: TGCGCCAGCAGCCAGGCAGGGGGGACGAAAGAGACCCAGTACTTC
j_gene: TRBJ2-7; abundance: .; d_gene: TRBD1; v_gene: TRBV6-5; CDR3aa: CASSYRDRGAYEQYF; CDR3nt: TGTGCCAGCAGTTACAGGGACAGGGGAGCCTACGAGCAGTACTTC